The rows below give T cell receptor beta chains drawn from one sample of a study of blood T cell repertoires in COVID-19. Clones were sequenced by immunoSEQ multiplex PCR, and TCRdb holds only the in-frame ones, with some missing. The data contain tens of thousands of clones, roughly 84% of them singletons. The sequenced sample consisted of peripheral blood. The source of these receptors is an elderly woman with acute or convalescent COVID-19. Both conserved end residues are trimmed from each CDR3. The listing skips clone size in some rows; elsewhere it reads once, few, many or a size class.

clone_size	v_call	cdr3_aa
-	TRBV30	AWTLGLAGVYEQY
-	TRBV7-3	ASSSIAGGYNEQF
-	TRBV5-5	ASSLERRSYGYT
once	TRBV5-1	ASSLVQGARGVSGNTIY
-	TRBV7-2	ASSPSTLSYEQY
once	TRBV3-1/TRBV3-2	ASSRGEGYGYT
-	TRBV7-9	ASKFGTKAEAF
once	TRBV7-2	ASSLRLAGGHEQY
-	TRBV5-6	ASSSRDRGQNSPLH
-	TRBV5-6	ASSWPPGTANYGYT
-	TRBV4-1	ASSQAGGAGGNTEAF
-	TRBV6-2/TRBV6-3	ASSFLSGGPTGELF
-	TRBV7-6	ASGPAGTDKGNQPQH
-	TRBV7-8	ASRQGTSGGLGETQY
-	TRBV7-8	ASSSDMYSNQPQH
-	TRBV10-3	AISDAPGRGSLYEQY
-	TRBV4-3	ASSQDPVPNTGELF
-	TRBV7-9	ASRSGLPGNTIY
once	TRBV4-1	APGRGNTEAF
-	TRBV18	ASSPLFGQGRQETQY
-	TRBV6-5	ASRAPLVYEQY
-	TRBV19	ASSIGRRLIDQPQH
-	TRBV5-6	ASSLVARDRVSNQPQH
-	TRBV19	ASTPTSGGSETQY
-	TRBV14	ASSPAGRAY
-	TRBV6-2/TRBV6-3	ASSYGPSDRGRGQETQY
-	TRBV29-1	SVEGGSSYNEQF
-	TRBV19	ASSWLGNSPLH
-	TRBV18	ASSVDMNTEAF
-	TRBV15	ATRRDREPGELF
-	TRBV19	ASSPSASETQY
-	TRBV19	ASSSQRRQGNTEAF
-	TRBV30	AWSVSGQGNQPQH
-	TRBV5-4	ASSLSRGQRIGELF
-	TRBV12-3/TRBV12-4	ASSWDRGQSYT
-	TRBV19	ASEGDSYGYT
-	TRBV24-1	ATSDLPGTGGTDTQY
-	TRBV6-5	ASSRQGGNTDTQY
-	TRBV19	ASTRILGQSTDTQY
-	TRBV5-1	ASSRDSQETQY
-	TRBV29-1	SVEWDRGGSYEQY
-	TRBV30	AWSLEGGRALRNEQF
-	TRBV5-1	ASSLAGQAGNTIY
-	TRBV18	ASSLRPQDSTDTQY
-	TRBV5-4	ASSSGGAGTNEKLF
-	TRBV19	ASRLAGGQNYGYT
-	TRBV5-8	ASSTGTGQHGELF
once	TRBV9	ASSVDSGQGPRAGELF
-	TRBV2	ASSRDSSYEQY
-	TRBV2	ASSGTGSNTGELF
-	TRBV7-2	ASSLTFWDKNTGELF
-	TRBV9	ASSVVGSETEAF
-	TRBV7-2	ASSLATLAGAEADTQY
-	TRBV5-4	ASSLAAEGPGGYT
-	TRBV19	ASSIEREMKPQH
-	TRBV20-1	SAFTRYEQY
once	TRBV5-4	ASSLATGMNTEAF